The present T cell receptor beta chain was sequenced within a study of blood T cell repertoires in COVID-19 (dated by TCRdb to 2020 to 2022). For the study in its entirety: Collaborator samples came from the United States, Italy and Spain and covered acute and convalescent phases of COVID-19. The material from the prospective study consisted of cDNA or gDNA derived from T cells, B-cell-depleted T cells, or PBMCs. Deeply sampled blood TCRbeta repertoires from subjects exposed to, actively infected with, or recovered from COVID-19 were included in the dataset. The repertoires were released in a freely available public database intended as a resource for research on the immune response to SARS-CoV-2. The samples were drawn from the first 160 participants of the ongoing ImmuneRACE study and from 1,254 subjects provided by 6 global collaborators. The sample metadata nearly always contained a de-identified subject ID, COVID-19 status, age in years and sex. Where available, HLA class I and class II types were taken from metadata supplied by the sample provider and were not determined by assay-based typing. General findings and caveats noted by the study authors: The amount of clinical and demographic metadata varied by source and participant and was provided uncurated.

Each collaborating institution followed its own protocols to collect whole blood in K2EDTA tubes. For TCRbeta analysis, collaborator samples were shipped as frozen whole blood, as isolated PBMCs, or as DNA extracted from either sample type. TCRbeta CDR3 regions were amplified from genomic DNA using the immunoSEQ Assay, a bias-controlled multiplex PCR. On the authors' methods: The number of nucleated cells in each sample was estimated by amplification of reference gene primers within the assay. To quantify the absolute abundance of each unique TCRbeta CDR3 rearrangement, sequence reads were collapsed and filtered. Productive Simpson clonality was computed per sample as the square root of Simpson's diversity index over productive rearrangements. Not all clones reach the TCRdb copy of this immuneACCESS table, which keeps in-frame sequences only. Checked studies attribute under half of the gap to unresolved V genes and leave the rest unexplained. V and J calls and clone size are as listed in that table; D and trimming were resolved from the DNA. The sample table lists 400,000 to 550,000 clones, around 89% of them with a count of one. The top ten clones comprise roughly 4% of the sample.

The germline ends are 9 bases apart after V is trimmed by 5 bases and J by 7 bases. The germline V gene provides CDR1 MNHEY and CDR2 SVGAGI. Inclusive of the bounding cysteine and phenylalanine, the CDR3 is 12 residues long. Of all the DNA, just the CDR3 is kept, 36 bases in frame from base 1. Regarding this clone: Its antigen remains undetermined. No much larger clone is present one base from it, and per-base qualities are unavailable.

The sequence was collected from a woman under 40 with acute or convalescent COVID-19. This sequence uses TRBV6-5 and TRBJ2-1; the D segment cannot be called with confidence. Sequencing input: peripheral blood. The nucleotides are TGTGCCAGCAGTCGAAGCGTGAATGAGCAGTTCTTC. The translation is CASSRSVNEQFF.